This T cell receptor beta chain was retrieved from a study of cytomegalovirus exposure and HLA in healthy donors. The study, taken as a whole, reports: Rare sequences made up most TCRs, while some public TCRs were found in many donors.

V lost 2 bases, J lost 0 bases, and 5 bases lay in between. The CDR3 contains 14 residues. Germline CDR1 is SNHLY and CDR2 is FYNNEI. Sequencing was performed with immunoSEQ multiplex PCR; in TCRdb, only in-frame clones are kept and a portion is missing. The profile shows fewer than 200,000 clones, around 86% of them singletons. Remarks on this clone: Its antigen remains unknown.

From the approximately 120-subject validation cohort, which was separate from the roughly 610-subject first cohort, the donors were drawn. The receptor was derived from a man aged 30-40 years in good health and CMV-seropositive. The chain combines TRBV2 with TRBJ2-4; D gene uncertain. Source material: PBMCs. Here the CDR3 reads CASSESEAKNIQYF. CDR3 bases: TGTGCCAGCAGTGAATCAGAAGCCAAAAACATTCAGTACTTC.